The rows below give T cell receptor beta chains drawn from one sample of a study of Graves' ophthalmopathy and Graves' hyperthyroidism. TCRdb fed the multiplex PCR reads into MiXCR, producing one record per CDR3 protein. The table has approximately 410,000 distinct CDR3 sequences, roughly 15% seen once; the top ten hold 5.5% to 8%. The sequencing sample was made of peripheral blood. Every receptor here comes from a woman aged 18-29 years with stable Graves' hyperthyroidism. Both conserved end residues are part of each CDR3. The D gene is left open where the match is weak. The size field is filled for only some rows; it gives once, few, many or a size class.

V gene: TRBV5-1
CDR3 length: 15
D gene: -
J gene: TRBJ2-7
clone size: many
CDR3 DNA: TGCGCCAGCAGCTTGGACGCCACGAGCTCCTACGAGCAGTACTTC
CDR3 protein: CASSLDATSSYEQYF

V gene: TRBV27
CDR3 length: 14
D gene: -
J gene: TRBJ2-7
clone size: few
CDR3 DNA: TGTGCCAGCAGTCCGGTATCAGGAACCTACGAGCAGTACTTC
CDR3 protein: CASSPVSGTYEQYF

V gene: TRBV19
CDR3 length: 14
D gene: -
J gene: TRBJ2-7
clone size: many
CDR3 DNA: TGTGCCACCGCTGGACAGTGGGGAACCTACGAGCAGTACTTC
CDR3 protein: CATAGQWGTYEQYF

V gene: TRBV7-2
CDR3 length: 14
D gene: -
J gene: TRBJ1-1
clone size: many
CDR3 DNA: TGTGCCAGCAGCTTAAATTTTTTGAACACTGAAGCTTTCTTT
CDR3 protein: CASSLNFLNTEAFF

V gene: TRBV6-1
CDR3 length: 12
D gene: -
J gene: TRBJ2-2
clone size: many
CDR3 DNA: TGTGCCAGCAGTAAAATACGCGGGGAGCTGTTTTTT
CDR3 protein: CASSKIRGELFF

V gene: TRBV2
CDR3 length: 13
D gene: -
J gene: TRBJ1-2
clone size: many
CDR3 DNA: TGTGCCAGCAAGTTACTACTGGGGGGAGGCTACACCTTC
CDR3 protein: CASKLLLGGGYTF

V gene: TRBV14
CDR3 length: 16
D gene: TRBD1
J gene: TRBJ2-3
clone size: -
CDR3 DNA: TGTGCCAGCAGCCAAGGTTCAGACAGGGGGAATCAGCCCCAGTATTTT
CDR3 protein: CASSQGSDRGNQPQYF

V gene: TRBV2
CDR3 length: 16
D gene: -
J gene: TRBJ1-5
clone size: many
CDR3 DNA: TGTGCCAGCAGTCTGCGGGGAGGCAGGGATTATCAGCCCCAGCATTTT
CDR3 protein: CASSLRGGRDYQPQHF

V gene: TRBV10-1
CDR3 length: 14
D gene: -
J gene: TRBJ2-2
clone size: -
CDR3 DNA: TGCGCCAGCAGTGAGGACCTCCCCACCGGGGAGCTGTTTTTT
CDR3 protein: CASSEDLPTGELFF

V gene: TRBV6-1
CDR3 length: 14
D gene: -
J gene: TRBJ1-1
clone size: many
CDR3 DNA: TGTGCCAGCAGTGAAGGGGTCATGAACACTGAAGCTTTCTTT
CDR3 protein: CASSEGVMNTEAFF

V gene: TRBV6-5
CDR3 length: 14
D gene: -
J gene: TRBJ1-1
clone size: many
CDR3 DNA: TGTGCCAGTCTCCCGGGAAAAATGAACACTGAAGCTTTCTTT
CDR3 protein: CASLPGKMNTEAFF

V gene: TRBV20-1
CDR3 length: 13
D gene: -
J gene: TRBJ1-3
clone size: many
CDR3 DNA: TGCAGTGCTAGAAGCGGGATTGGAAACACCATATATTTT
CDR3 protein: CSARSGIGNTIYF

V gene: TRBV18
CDR3 length: 15
D gene: -
J gene: TRBJ1-5
clone size: few
CDR3 DNA: TGTGCCAGCTCACCCACGTCACAGGGCCCTCAGCCCCAGCATTTT
CDR3 protein: CASSPTSQGPQPQHF

V gene: TRBV7-9
CDR3 length: 13
D gene: -
J gene: TRBJ2-7
clone size: -
CDR3 DNA: TGTGCCAGCAGCTTAGAACGGGCCCACGAGCAGTACTTC
CDR3 protein: CASSLERAHEQYF

V gene: TRBV5-1
CDR3 length: 16
D gene: -
J gene: TRBJ1-2
clone size: -
CDR3 DNA: TGCGCCAGCAGCTTCGAGGGGCCAGGGTCTAACTATGGCTACACCTTC
CDR3 protein: CASSFEGPGSNYGYTF

V gene: TRBV20-1
CDR3 length: 18
D gene: TRBD2
J gene: TRBJ2-7
clone size: many
CDR3 DNA: TGCAGTGCTAGGGGTTGGGGGAGCGGGGGTAATCTGAACTACGAGCAGTACTTC
CDR3 protein: CSARGWGSGGNLNYEQYF

V gene: TRBV6-5
CDR3 length: 15
D gene: TRBD1
J gene: TRBJ1-2
clone size: many
CDR3 DNA: TGTGCCAGCAGTTACCTGGACAGGCCACACTATGGCTACACCTTC
CDR3 protein: CASSYLDRPHYGYTF

V gene: TRBV2
CDR3 length: 12
D gene: -
J gene: TRBJ2-5
clone size: few
CDR3 DNA: TGTGCCAGCAGGGACATTGGGGAGACCCAGTACTTC
CDR3 protein: CASRDIGETQYF

V gene: TRBV12-3/TRBV12-4
CDR3 length: 13
D gene: -
J gene: TRBJ1-1
clone size: many
CDR3 DNA: TGTGCCAGCAGTCCTTACAGGTATACTGAAGCTTTCTTT
CDR3 protein: CASSPYRYTEAFF

V gene: TRBV2
CDR3 length: 14
D gene: -
J gene: TRBJ2-7
clone size: -
CDR3 DNA: TGTGCCACCACGATAGATGGAGGCTCCTACGAGCAGTACTTC
CDR3 protein: CATTIDGGSYEQYF

V gene: TRBV20-1
CDR3 length: 13
D gene: TRBD1
J gene: TRBJ1-5
clone size: many
CDR3 DNA: TGCCCATCCGCGCACAGGGGGCATCAGCCCCAGCATTTT
CDR3 protein: CPSAHRGHQPQHF

V gene: TRBV18
CDR3 length: 14
D gene: -
J gene: TRBJ1-1
clone size: many
CDR3 DNA: TGTGCCAGCTCACCGTATGGGGCGAACACTGAAGCTTTCTTT
CDR3 protein: CASSPYGANTEAFF

V gene: TRBV7-2
CDR3 length: 13
D gene: -
J gene: TRBJ2-1
clone size: -
CDR3 DNA: TGTGCCAGCAGCTTAGCCAGGGAGGATGAGAAGTTCTTC
CDR3 protein: CASSLAREDEKFF